One and the same sample provided the 30 T cell receptor beta chains below, sequenced in a study of blood T cell repertoires in COVID-19. The protocol was immunoSEQ multiplex PCR, while the TCRdb copy is restricted to in-frame clones and leaves out a portion. The sample has about 150,000 clones, around 88% seen once. The sample taken for sequencing was peripheral blood. The receptors come from a woman in her 70s who had recovered from COVID-19.

The chain uses TRBV21-1 and TRBJ2-1; the D call TRBD2 from the table was never checked on the DNA. TRBV21-1 is marked as a pseudogene. CDR3 size: 14 residues. CDR3 coding DNA: TGTGCCAGCACCCCCCGAGGCCGGCGGCTTGAGCAGTTCTTC. Translation gives CASTPRGRRLEQFF.

The rearrangement joins TRBV30 to TRBJ1-4; 11 bases match TRBD1. Per germline, CDR1 GTSNPN and CDR2 SVGIG (reference sequence). The CDR3 loop spans 16 amino acids. Trimming removed 1 base from V and 0 bases from J; junction bases left unmatched: 1. The CDR3 bases are TGTGCCTGGAGTGGGGGACAGGGGGCAACTAATGAAAAACTGTTTTTT. It codes for CAWSGGQGATNEKLFF.

The chain has TRBV7-2 and TRBJ1-5, with TRBD1 as a possible D gene (5 bases). Germline values: CDR1 SGHTA, CDR2 FQGNSA. This CDR3 contains 16 residues. Trimming stripped 1 base from V and 1 base from J, with 11 bases between. CDR3 sequence: CASSLGGQYSNQPQHF. CDR3 sequence (DNA): TGTGCCAGCAGCTTAGGGGGCCAGTACAGCAATCAGCCCCAGCATTTT.

The V and J genes are TRBV6-6 and TRBJ2-7, with TRBD1 matching 11 bases. This CDR3 contains 14 residues. J gave up 5 bases and V 6 bases, and 6 bases lay outside the gene matches. Germline V CDR1 and CDR2: MNHNY, SVGAGI (reference sequence). The DNA of the CDR3 is TGTGCCAGCAGCCGGGACAGGGGGAGTAACGAGCAGTACTTC. Its translation: CASSRDRGSNEQYF.

V gene TRBV9 combines with J gene TRBJ1-5; D might be TRBD1 (5 bases). The V and J ends lost 3 bases and 7 bases respectively, with 14 bases between them. The CDR3 runs 14 residues. CDR1 and CDR2 from the germline V gene are SGDLS and YYNGEE. CDR3 DNA: TGTGCCAGCAGCGGGGGCCAGGCCTTGCAGCCCCAGCATTTT. Protein: CASSGGQALQPQHF.

The CDR3 region is CASSPGSSYEQYF. CDR3 nucleotides: TGTGCCAGCAGCCCGGGGAGCTCCTACGAGCAGTACTTC. J is TRBJ2-7 and V is TRBV5-6, with D maybe TRBD2 (5 bases). V shed 4 bases and J shed 0 bases, with 8 bases lying between them. Germline lookup yields CDR1 SGHDT and CDR2 YYEEEE. The CDR3 has 13 amino acids.

The gene calls are TRBV7-8 and TRBJ2-5; D gene uncertain. Germline lookup yields CDR1 SGHVS and CDR2 FQNEAQ. V was trimmed by 5 bases and J by 2 bases, leaving 6 bases between them. This CDR3 region has 12 residues. The CDR3 sequence: CASSPGQETQYF. In DNA form, the CDR3 reads TGTGCCAGCAGCCCCGGGCAAGAGACCCAGTACTTC.

The V and J genes are TRBV29-1 and TRBJ2-5; 13 nucleotides match TRBD2. The CDR3 loop spans 14 amino acids. V shed 4 bases, J shed 7 bases, and the junction held 6 bases outside the gene matches. CDR1 and CDR2 (germline): SQVTM, ANQGSEA. CDR3 in DNA: TGCAGCGTTGCAACTAGCGGGGGGGCTGGGACCCAGTACTTC. Amino acids: CSVATSGGAGTQYF.

The chain couples TRBV5-4 to TRBJ1-3, with a weak D call TRBD1 (5 bases). V was pared by 5 bases and J by 4 bases, with 10 bases between. The CDR3 contains 13 residues. CDR1 and CDR2 (germline): SGHNT, YYREEE (reference sequence). Written as DNA, the CDR3 is TGTGCCAGCAGGTGGTGGGGCGGAAACACCATATATTTT. This codes for CASRWWGGNTIYF. Drawing the rest from reference TRBV5-4 and TRBJ1-3, the complete variable domain is ETGVTQSPTHLIKTRGQQVTLRCSSQSGHNTVSWYQQALGQGPQFIFQYYREEENGRGNFPPRFSGLQFPNYSSELNVNALELDDSALYLCASRWWGGNTIYFGEGSWLTVV.

The chain is built from TRBV4-3 and TRBJ2-1; 7 bases fit TRBD2. Trimming cost V 2 bases and J 6 bases; bases outside gene matches: 16. Germline CDR1 reads LGHNA; CDR2 reads YSLEER. The CDR3 sequence is 18 residues long. CDR3 nucleotides: TGCGCCAGCAGCCAAAGTCCCCCCCTGCGGGAGATGGGCAATGAGCAGTTCTTC. Amino acid sequence: CASSQSPPLREMGNEQFF.

This clone was detected many times. This sequence joins TRBV9 and TRBJ1-5, with 9 bases aligning to TRBD1. The CDR3 consists of 16 residues. V lost 4 bases, J lost 3 bases, and 8 bases stayed unmatched. Germline CDR1 is SGDLS and CDR2 is YYNGEE. The CDR3 sequence: CASSPGDRASNQPQHF. CDR3 nucleotide sequence: TGTGCCAGCAGCCCTGGGGACAGGGCTTCCAATCAGCCCCAGCATTTT.

The rearrangement links TRBV7-2 to TRBJ1-3, with a possible D match to TRBD1 (6 bases). Trimming pared 2 bases from V and 2 bases from J, leaving 10 bases between. Germline V CDR1 and CDR2: SGHTA, FQGNSA. The CDR3 has 15 amino acids. In DNA, the CDR3 is TGTGCCAGCAGCTTAAGGGGGGGAACTGGAAACACCATATATTTT. Protein product: CASSLRGGTGNTIYF.

The chain has TRBV14 and TRBJ1-5; D gene unclear. The CDR3 extends over 13 amino acids. Germline V lookup: CDR1 SGHDN, CDR2 FVKESK. V was trimmed by 4 bases and J by 3 bases, leaving 7 bases between them. The CDR3 spells CASSLRINQPQHF. The CDR3 DNA is TGTGCCAGCAGCCTGAGGATCAATCAGCCCCAGCATTTT.

This clone was found a few times. The CDR3 bases are TGTGCCAGTAGTGGAGACAGGGTCAACGAGCAGTACTTC. Its translation: CASSGDRVNEQYF. The chain has TRBV19 and TRBJ2-7; TRBD1 matches 7 bases. Germline loops: CDR1 LNHDA, CDR2 SQIVND (reference sequence). J was trimmed by 5 bases and V by 5 bases; bases with no gene match: 6. The CDR3 loop spans 13 amino acids.

The genes are TRBV6-1 and TRBJ2-1, with TRBD2 identical over 12 bases. Trimming cost V 7 bases and J 4 bases; bases outside gene matches: 2. Germline V lookup: CDR1 MNHNS, CDR2 SASEGT. The length of the CDR3 is 14 residues. The DNA of the CDR3 is TGTGCCAGCACTAGCGGGGGGGGGTACAATGAGCAGTTCTTC. Its protein is CASTSGGGYNEQFF.

CDR3 bases: TGTGCCAGCAGTGTTCTAGGGGGCCTCAATGAGCAGTTCTTC. Translated, it gives CASSVLGGLNEQFF. The chain employs TRBV2 and TRBJ2-1; 7 bases fit TRBD1. Germline V gene lookup returns CDR1 SNHLY and CDR2 FYNNEI. This CDR3 is built from 14 residues. V trimming: 4 bases; J trimming: 6 bases; junction bases outside the gene matches: 6. Full variable domain (rest looked up from reference TRBV2 and TRBJ2-1): EPEVTQTPSHQVTQMGQEVILRCVPISNHLYFYWYRQILGQKVEFLVSFYNNEISEKSEIFDDQFSVERPDGSNFTLKIRSTKLEDSAMYFCASSVLGGLNEQFFGPGTRLTVL.

The chain carries TRBV11-2 and TRBJ2-1; TRBD2 matches at 9 bases. V gave up 5 bases and J gave up 2 bases; unmatched junction bases: 7. CDR3 length equals 16 residues. The germline V gene encodes CDR1 SGHAT and CDR2 FQNNGV. For the CDR3, the DNA is TGTGCCAGCAGCCCCTACCCTAGCGGGGCCTACAATGAGCAGTTCTTC. Protein sequence: CASSPYPSGAYNEQFF.

This clone was detected only a few times. The V and J genes are TRBV6-1 and TRBJ1-3; 7 nucleotides line up with TRBD1. Germline values: CDR1 MNHNS, CDR2 SASEGT. CDR3 length: 13 amino acids. V was pared by 8 bases and J by 4 bases, with 5 bases of the junction left unmatched. CDR3: CASEGARGNTIYF. Written as DNA, the CDR3 is TGTGCCAGCGAGGGGGCGAGGGGAAACACCATATATTTT.

The V call is TRBV24-1, the J call TRBJ2-1, with 7 bases that match TRBD2. The germline V gene has CDR1 KGHDR and CDR2 SFDVKD. V lost 0 bases, J lost 4 bases, and 5 bases stayed unmatched. This CDR3 has 16 residues. Written as DNA, the CDR3 is TGTGCCACCAGTGATTTGCAGGCGGGAGAGTACAATGAGCAGTTCTTC. Amino acid sequence: CATSDLQAGEYNEQFF.

The chain joins TRBV9 to TRBJ2-1; 12 nucleotides align to TRBD1. The CDR3 runs to 16 residues. Germline V gives CDR1 SGDLS, CDR2 YYNGEE. The J segment lost 3 bases and the V segment lost 4 bases, leaving 5 bases of the junction unmatched. In DNA, the CDR3 is TGTGCCAGCAGCCCGGGACAGGGGGCAAACTACAATGAGCAGTTCTTC. This sequence encodes CASSPGQGANYNEQFF.

V is TRBV3-1 (or the pseudogene TRBV3-2) and J is TRBJ2-5; 10 nucleotides match TRBD2. The germline V gene has CDR1 LGHDT and CDR2 YNNKEL (reference sequence). The ends lost 3 bases at V and 7 bases at J; junction bases unmatched: 8. The CDR3 consists of 15 residues. The CDR3 loop reads CASSQAAGGPGTQYF. The CDR3 DNA reads as TGTGCCAGCAGCCAGGCAGCGGGAGGGCCTGGGACCCAGTACTTC.

This sequence joins TRBV6-5 and TRBJ1-3; D perhaps matches TRBD1 (5 bases). CDR1 is MNHEY and CDR2 is SVGAGI in the germline V gene. This CDR3 spans 16 amino acids. The germline V and J ends were trimmed by 2 bases and 0 bases, with 11 bases remaining between them. CDR3 DNA sequence: TGTGCCAGCAGTTACGGTCTGGGGGGCTCTGGAAACACCATATATTTT. Its protein is CASSYGLGGSGNTIYF.

The chain combines TRBV12-3 or TRBV12-4 with TRBJ1-1; D not certain. V lost 10 bases and J lost 1, with 10 bases in between. The CDR3 is 12 residues long. The chain's CDR3 is CATRVKNTEAFF. DNA for the CDR3: TGTGCCACCCGAGTCAAGAACACTGAAGCTTTCTTT.

The genes are TRBV5-1 and TRBJ2-3, with 13 bases matching TRBD2. Per the germline V gene, CDR1 is SGHRS and CDR2 is YFSETQ. V was pared by 0 bases and J by 2 bases, with 6 bases of the junction left unmatched. The CDR3 is 18 amino acids. The CDR3 DNA reads as TGCGCCAGCAGCTTGGGGAGGACTAGCGGGGGAGCCACAGATACGCAGTATTTT. Translated, it gives CASSLGRTSGGATDTQYF.

This clone was detected a few times. The genes are TRBV5-1 and TRBJ1-6; D remains ambiguous. This CDR3 has 16 amino acids. From germline, CDR1 is SGHRS and CDR2 YFSETQ. The V gene lost 0 bases and the J gene lost 0 bases, with 7 bases spanning the gap. This CDR3 is CASSLGGGSYNSPLHF. The CDR3 region has the DNA TGCGCCAGCAGCTTGGGTGGAGGCTCCTATAATTCACCCCTCCACTTT.

The genes are TRBV5-4 and TRBJ2-5, with 7 bases lining up with TRBD2. The junction had 7 bases not matched to a gene; V was cut back by 4 bases and J by 1 base. The CDR3 runs to 15 residues. The germline V gene has CDR1 SGHNT and CDR2 YYREEE (reference sequence). CDR3 sequence reads: CASSPGTTPQETQYF. DNA of the CDR3: TGTGCCAGCAGCCCCGGGACTACCCCCCAAGAGACCCAGTACTTC.

J is TRBJ1-6 and V is TRBV7-3; 7 bases line up with TRBD1. The CDR3 runs to 15 residues. CDR1 is SGHTA and CDR2 is FQGTGA in the germline V gene. J lost 5 bases, V lost 5 bases, and 6 bases had no gene match. CDR3 nucleotides: TGTGCCAGCAGCCCAACAGGGACAGATAATTCACCCCTCCACTTT. It is translated as CASSPTGTDNSPLHF. The variable domain in full, with the rest retrieved from reference TRBV7-3 and TRBJ1-6, is GAGVSQTPSNKVTEKGKYVELRCDPISGHTALYWYRQSLGQGPEFLIYFQGTGAADDSGLPNDRFFAVRPEGSVSTLKIQRTERGDSAVYLCASSPTGTDNSPLHFGNGTRLTVT.

This clone was seen just once. The CDR3 loop reads CASRPPLTSGPLDEQFF. Written as DNA, the CDR3 is TGTGCCAGCAGGCCCCCACTGACTAGCGGACCCTTGGATGAGCAGTTCTTC. This chain connects TRBV25-1 to TRBJ2-1; 9 bases agree with TRBD2. The germline V gene has CDR1 MGHDK and CDR2 SYGVNS. J was trimmed by 8 bases and V by 6 bases; bases with no gene match: 17. The CDR3 totals 17 residues.

The chain combines TRBV18 with TRBJ2-7; 8 bases align to TRBD1. The V gene end was trimmed by 2 bases and the J gene end by 5 bases; junction bases not matched to a gene: 5. The CDR3 loop spans 14 amino acids. Germline CDR1 reads KGHSH; CDR2 reads LQKENI. The CDR3 spells CASSPGQGAHEQYF. CDR3 bases: TGTGCCAGCTCACCAGGGCAGGGGGCTCACGAGCAGTACTTC.

This clone was seen a single time. Written as DNA, the CDR3 is TGTGCCAGCAGCCGGGGCGTTTACGAGCAGTACTTC. Translation: CASSRGVYEQYF. This chain connects TRBV6-2 or TRBV6-3 to TRBJ2-7; either TRBD1 or TRBD2 may fit D (5 bases each). The V and J ends lost 6 bases and 4 bases respectively, with 10 bases between them. Per germline, CDR1 MNHEY and CDR2 SVGEGT. CDR3 length equals 12 residues.